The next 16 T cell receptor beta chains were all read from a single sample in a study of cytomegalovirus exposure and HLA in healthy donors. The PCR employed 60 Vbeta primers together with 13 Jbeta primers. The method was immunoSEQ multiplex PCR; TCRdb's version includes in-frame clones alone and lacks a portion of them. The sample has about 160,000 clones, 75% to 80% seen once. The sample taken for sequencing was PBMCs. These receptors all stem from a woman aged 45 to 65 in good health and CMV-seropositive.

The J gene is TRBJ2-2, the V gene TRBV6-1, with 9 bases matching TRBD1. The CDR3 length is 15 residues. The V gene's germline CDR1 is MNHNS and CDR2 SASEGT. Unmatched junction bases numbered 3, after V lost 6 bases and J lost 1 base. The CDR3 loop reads CASSRDRVNTGELFF. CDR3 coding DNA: TGTGCCAGCAGCCGGGACAGGGTGAACACCGGGGAGCTGTTTTTT.

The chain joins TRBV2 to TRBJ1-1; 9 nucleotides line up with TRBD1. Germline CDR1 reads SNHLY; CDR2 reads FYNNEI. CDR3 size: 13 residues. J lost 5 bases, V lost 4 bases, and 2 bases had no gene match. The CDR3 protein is CASSGDRETEAFF. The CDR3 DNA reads TGTGCCAGCAGTGGGGACAGGGAAACTGAAGCTTTCTTT. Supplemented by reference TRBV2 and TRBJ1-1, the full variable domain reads EPEVTQTPSHQVTQMGQEVILRCVPISNHLYFYWYRQILGQKVEFLVSFYNNEISEKSEIFDDQFSVERPDGSNFTLKIRSTKLEDSAMYFCASSGDRETEAFFGQGTRLTVV.

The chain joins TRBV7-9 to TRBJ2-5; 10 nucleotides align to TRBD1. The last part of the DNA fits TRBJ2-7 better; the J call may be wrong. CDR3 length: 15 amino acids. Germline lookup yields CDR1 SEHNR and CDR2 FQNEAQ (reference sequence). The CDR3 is CASSSAGTGVYEQYF. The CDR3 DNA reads TGTGCCAGCAGCTCAGCCGGGACAGGGGTTTACGAGCAGTACTTC.

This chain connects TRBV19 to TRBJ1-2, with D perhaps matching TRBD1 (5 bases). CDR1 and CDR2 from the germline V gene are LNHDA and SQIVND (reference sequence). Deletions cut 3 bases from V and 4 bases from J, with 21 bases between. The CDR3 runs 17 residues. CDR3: CASSIRGGVGGVYGYTF. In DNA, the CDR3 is TGTGCCAGTAGTATTCGGGGAGGTGTCGGGGGAGTCTATGGCTACACCTTC.

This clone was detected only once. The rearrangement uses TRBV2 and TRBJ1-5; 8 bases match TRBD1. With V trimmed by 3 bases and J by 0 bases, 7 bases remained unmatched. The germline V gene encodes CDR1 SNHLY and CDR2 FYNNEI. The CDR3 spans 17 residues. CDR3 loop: CASSDRTGHYSNQPQHF. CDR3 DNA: TGTGCCAGCAGTGATAGGACAGGGCATTATAGCAATCAGCCCCAGCATTTT.

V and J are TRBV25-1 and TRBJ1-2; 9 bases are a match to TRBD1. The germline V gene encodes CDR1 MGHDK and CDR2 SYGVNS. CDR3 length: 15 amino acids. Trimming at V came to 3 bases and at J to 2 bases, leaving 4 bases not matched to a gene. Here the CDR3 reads CASSEDRGSNYGYTF. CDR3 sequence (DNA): TGTGCCAGCAGTGAGGACAGGGGAAGCAACTATGGCTACACCTTC.

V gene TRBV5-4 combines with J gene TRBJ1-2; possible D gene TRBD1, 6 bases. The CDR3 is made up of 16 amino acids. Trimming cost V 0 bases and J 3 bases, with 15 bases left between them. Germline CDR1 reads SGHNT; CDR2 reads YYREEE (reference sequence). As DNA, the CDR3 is TGTGCCAGCAGCTTGGGGTCAGGGGCCCGATACTATGGCTACACCTTC. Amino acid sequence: CASSLGSGARYYGYTF.

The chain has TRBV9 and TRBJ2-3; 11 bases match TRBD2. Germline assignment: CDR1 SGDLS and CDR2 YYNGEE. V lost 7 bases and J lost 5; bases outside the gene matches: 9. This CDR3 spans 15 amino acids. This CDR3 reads CASSGSGGAGDTQYF. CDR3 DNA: TGTGCCAGCTCCGGTAGCGGGGGGGCGGGAGATACGCAGTATTTT.

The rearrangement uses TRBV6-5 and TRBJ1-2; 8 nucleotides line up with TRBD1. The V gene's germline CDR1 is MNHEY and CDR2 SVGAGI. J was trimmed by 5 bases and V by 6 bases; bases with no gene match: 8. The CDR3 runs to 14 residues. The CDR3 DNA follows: TGTGCCAGCAGGGACGGACAGGGTGGTTATGGCTACACCTTC. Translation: CASRDGQGGYGYTF.

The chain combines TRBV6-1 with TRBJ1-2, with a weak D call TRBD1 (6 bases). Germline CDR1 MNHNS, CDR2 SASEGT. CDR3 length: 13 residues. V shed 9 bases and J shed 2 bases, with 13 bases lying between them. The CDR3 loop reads CASRIQGNYGYTF. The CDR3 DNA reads TGTGCCAGTCGTATACAGGGAAACTATGGCTACACCTTC.

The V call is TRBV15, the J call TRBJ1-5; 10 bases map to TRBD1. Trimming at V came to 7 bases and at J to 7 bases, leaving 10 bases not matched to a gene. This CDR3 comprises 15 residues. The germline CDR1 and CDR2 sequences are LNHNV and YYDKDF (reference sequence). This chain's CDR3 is CATTKDRGRRQPQHF. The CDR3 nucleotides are TGTGCCACCACCAAAGACAGGGGGCGAAGGCAGCCCCAGCATTTT.

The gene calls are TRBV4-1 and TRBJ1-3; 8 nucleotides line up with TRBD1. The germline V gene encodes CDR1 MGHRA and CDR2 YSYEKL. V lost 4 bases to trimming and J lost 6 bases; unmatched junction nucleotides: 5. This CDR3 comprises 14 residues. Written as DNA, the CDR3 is TGCGCCAGCAGCCGACAGGGGCCGGAAAACACCATATATTTT. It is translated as CASSRQGPENTIYF.

The CDR3 nucleotides read TGTGCCAGCAGCTGGGCTAGCGGGGGGGTAGATACGCAGTATTTT. It codes for CASSWASGGVDTQYF. The genes are TRBV7-2 and TRBJ2-3, with TRBD2 identical over 12 bases. The ends lost 4 bases at V and 5 bases at J; junction bases unmatched: 4. The CDR3 spans 15 residues. Per germline, CDR1 SGHTA and CDR2 FQGNSA. The full variable domain, with the rest looked up from reference TRBV7-2 and TRBJ2-3, is GAGVSQSPSNKVTEKGKDVELRCDPISGHTALYWYRQSLGQGLEFLIYFQGNSAPDKSGLPSDRFSAERTGGSVSTLTIQRTQQEDSAVYLCASSWASGGVDTQYFGPGTRLTVL.

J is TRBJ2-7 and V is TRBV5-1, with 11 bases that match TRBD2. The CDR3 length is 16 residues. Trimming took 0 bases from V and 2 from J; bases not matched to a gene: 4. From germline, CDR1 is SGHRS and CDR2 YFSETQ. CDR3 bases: TGCGCCAGCAGCTTGGGCGGACTAGCGGGCACCTACGAGCAGTACTTC. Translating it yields CASSLGGLAGTYEQYF.

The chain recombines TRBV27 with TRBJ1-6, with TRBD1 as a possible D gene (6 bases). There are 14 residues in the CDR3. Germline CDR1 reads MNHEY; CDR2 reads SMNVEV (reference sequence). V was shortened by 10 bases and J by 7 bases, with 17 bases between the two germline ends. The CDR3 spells CATMTGYRNSPLHF. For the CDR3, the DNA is TGTGCCACTATGACAGGCTACCGAAATTCACCCCTCCACTTT.

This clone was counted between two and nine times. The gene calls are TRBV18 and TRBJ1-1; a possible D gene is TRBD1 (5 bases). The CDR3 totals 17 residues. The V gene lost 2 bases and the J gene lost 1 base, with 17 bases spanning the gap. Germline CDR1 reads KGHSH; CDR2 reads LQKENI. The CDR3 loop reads CASSPNPSGVQNTEAFF. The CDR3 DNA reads TGTGCCAGCTCACCAAATCCTTCGGGGGTTCAGAACACTGAAGCTTTCTTT.